The 20 T cell receptor beta chains below come from one sample, sequenced in a study of post-analysis software for immune sequencing data. These receptors' antigens are unknown. Study conclusions and caveats: Elevated frequency relative to controls characterized four or five TRBV segments in patients, TRBV5-6, TRBV5-1 and TRBV20-1 among them.

Unique-molecular-identifier-tagged TCR beta cDNA libraries were used. From the PCR reads, TCRdb called clonotypes with MiXCR, one entry per CDR3 protein. The sample includes approximately 730,000 distinct CDR3 sequences, just over 45% of them seen just once. The specimen sequenced was blood. The receptors were sampled from a girl under 18 with multiple sclerosis.

Ten or more counts support this clonotype. V is TRBV6-5 and J is TRBJ2-7; TRBD1 might be the D (5 bases). V was cut by 5 bases and J by 3 bases, with 17 bases left in between. The germline V gene encodes CDR1 MNHEY and CDR2 SVGAGI. This CDR3 is built from 15 residues. The CDR3 nucleotides are TGTGCCAGCAGTCAGACAGCCCTTGGAAACTACGAGCAGTACTTC. It translates to CASSQTALGNYEQYF.

The V call is TRBV29-1, the J call TRBJ1-4, with a possible D match to TRBD1 (5 bases). This CDR3 spans 11 amino acids. Germline CDR1 and CDR2: SQVTM and ANQGSEA. V gave up 7 bases and J gave up 7 bases, with 10 bases separating them. The CDR3 loop is CSADRGEKLFF. CDR3 nucleotide sequence: TGCAGCGCCGATAGGGGTGAAAAACTGTTTTTT.

This chain links TRBV6-2 or TRBV6-3 with TRBJ2-4; 8 positions agree with TRBD1. The CDR3 has 11 amino acids. The germline V gene has CDR1 MNHEY and CDR2 SVGEGT. The junction had 6 bases not matched to a gene; V was cut back by 8 bases and J by 12 bases. CDR3 amino acids: CASGQGNDQYF. In DNA, the CDR3 is TGTGCCAGCGGACAGGGAAACGATCAGTACTTC.

The CDR3 is CASSSLAGYNEQFF. DNA for the CDR3: TGTGCCAGCAGTAGTCTAGCGGGGTACAATGAGCAGTTCTTC. The V gene is TRBV12-3 or TRBV12-4, the J gene TRBJ2-1; 9 bases are a match to TRBD2. The J segment lost 4 bases and the V segment lost 5 bases, leaving 3 bases of the junction unmatched. The CDR3 is 14 residues long.

Remarks on this clonotype: One junction end disagrees with the germline gene, perhaps due to a read error. V is TRBV11-2 and J is TRBJ2-7; a weak D match, TRBD1 (5 bases). Per the germline V gene, CDR1 is SGHAT and CDR2 is FQNNGV. The CDR3 runs to 14 residues. The CDR3 bases are TGTACCAGCAGCTTAACTGGGGCATCCTACGAGCAGTACTTC. The encoded protein is CTSSLTGASYEQYF. Using reference TRBV11-2 and TRBJ2-7 for the parts outside the CDR3, the full variable domain is EAGVAQSPRYKIIEKRQSVAFWCNPISGHATLYWYQQILGQGPKLLIQFQNNGVVDDSQLPKDRFSAERLKGVDSTLKIQPAKLEDSAVYLCTSSLTGASYEQYFGPGTRLTVT.

This clonotype was observed a handful of times. The rearrangement joins TRBV28 to TRBJ1-2; no clear D. The CDR3 covers 13 residues. Trimming cost V 2 bases and J 8 bases, with 12 bases left between them. Germline CDR1 reads MDHEN; CDR2 reads SYDVKM. The CDR3 reads CASSLGPRRGYTF. In nucleotides, the CDR3 is TGTGCCAGCAGTTTAGGGCCCCGGAGAGGCTACACCTTC.

This clonotype came up a few times. The chain employs TRBV29-1 and TRBJ2-5; 7 bases are a match to TRBD2. The J call may be incorrect, as the DNA end agrees better with TRBJ2-7. The CDR3 is 14 residues long. The germline CDR1 and CDR2 sequences are SQVTM and ANQGSEA. The CDR3 loop is CSVEQDGGSYEQYF. CDR3 bases: TGCAGCGTTGAACAGGACGGCGGGAGCTACGAGCAGTACTTC.

The genes are TRBV5-1 and TRBJ2-5, with 11 positions matching TRBD2. The V gene's germline CDR1 is SGHRS and CDR2 YFSETQ. V shed 0 bases, J shed 3 bases, and the junction held 1 base outside the gene matches. CDR3 length: 15 residues. CDR3 region: CASSLGGLAEETQYF. In DNA, the CDR3 is TGCGCCAGCAGCTTGGGGGGACTAGCGGAAGAGACCCAGTACTTC.

This clonotype was detected only a few times. The gene calls are TRBV20-1 and TRBJ2-7, with 10 bases fitting TRBD2. Germline CDR1 reads DFQATT; CDR2 reads SNEGSKA (reference sequence). CDR3 length equals 16 residues. Trimming took 0 bases from V and 2 from J; bases not matched to a gene: 7. The CDR3 sequence is CSAREVRLAGAYEQYF. Written as DNA, the CDR3 is TGCAGTGCTAGAGAGGTGCGGCTAGCGGGAGCCTACGAGCAGTACTTC.

This clonotype has a handful of counts. This chain joins TRBV29-1 and TRBJ1-1; 7 bases fit TRBD1. The trim removed 4 bases at V and 5 bases at J, leaving 7 bases unmatched. The CDR3 has 13 amino acids. Germline CDR1 is SQVTM and CDR2 is ANQGSEA. The CDR3 DNA follows: TGCAGCGTTGTGACAGGGATCGGGACTGAAGCTTTCTTT. The encoded protein is CSVVTGIGTEAFF.

The CDR3 loop is CASSSEPGAHPWEQFF. For the CDR3, the DNA is TGCGCCAGCAGCTCAGAGCCCGGGGCTCACCCGTGGGAGCAGTTCTTC. The chain recombines TRBV5-1 with TRBJ2-1; the D gene could be TRBD1 or TRBD2 (5 bases each). This CDR3 is 16 amino acids long. The V end was cut by 3 bases, the J end by 10 bases, with 23 bases between. Germline loops: CDR1 SGHRS, CDR2 YFSETQ.

This rearrangement joins TRBV4-1 to TRBJ2-7; TRBD1 agrees at 8 bases. The V segment lost 0 bases and the J segment 7 bases; nucleotides outside the gene matches: 8. Germline-derived CDR1 and CDR2 are MGHRA and YSYEKL. The CDR3 totals 15 residues. Here the CDR3 DNA reads TGCGCCAGCAGCCAAGAATCCAGGGGGCCTGGAGAGCAGTACTTC. This encodes CASSQESRGPGEQYF.

V gene TRBV12-3 or TRBV12-4 combines with J gene TRBJ2-7; D may be TRBD1 (6 bases). This CDR3 spans 16 amino acids. Trimming cost V 5 bases and J 6 bases, with 23 bases left between them. DNA for the CDR3: TGTGCCAGCAGTCCACCTCCCCGCGGACAGATAACCGAGCAGTACTTC. Translation gives CASSPPPRGQITEQYF.

The chain is built from TRBV27 and TRBJ2-7, with D perhaps TRBD2 (6 bases). Germline loops: CDR1 MNHEY, CDR2 SMNVEV (reference sequence). The CDR3 consists of 14 residues. Trimming pared 6 bases from V and 3 bases from J, leaving 15 bases between. Here the CDR3 DNA reads TGTGCCAGCAGCCCGGCGGGGAGGATCTACGAGCAGTACTTC. It is translated as CASSPAGRIYEQYF.

The J gene is TRBJ2-5, the V gene TRBV7-9; D may be TRBD2 (6 bases). TRBJ2-7 matches the DNA end more closely, so the J call is doubtful. This CDR3 has 13 amino acids. CDR1 and CDR2 from the germline V gene are SEHNR and FQNEAQ (reference sequence). CDR3 in amino acids: CASTFLGGYEQYF. The CDR3 DNA reads as TGTGCCAGCACCTTCCTAGGAGGGTACGAGCAGTACTTC.

The chain's CDR3 is CASSILRRGYTF. In DNA, the CDR3 is TGTGCCAGCAGTATACTAAGACGTGGCTACACCTTC. The chain uses TRBV28 and TRBJ1-2; D not resolved. CDR1 is MDHEN and CDR2 is SYDVKM in the germline V gene. Trimming removed 5 bases at V and 7 bases at J, with 11 bases between. The CDR3 has 12 amino acids.

V gene TRBV7-3 combines with J gene TRBJ1-1, with D unclear. The CDR3 has 15 amino acids. Germline values: CDR1 SGHTA, CDR2 FQGTGA. V shed 5 bases and J shed 5 bases, with 18 bases lying between them. CDR3: CASSKTGPSGTEAFF. CDR3 nucleotide sequence: TGTGCCAGCAGCAAAACTGGGCCTAGCGGGACTGAAGCTTTCTTT.

For this clonotype: Compared with germline, one end of the junction differs, possibly owing to a read error. The chain joins TRBV11-2 to TRBJ2-1, with 7 bases fitting TRBD2. Per the germline V gene, CDR1 is SGHAT and CDR2 is FQNNGV. This CDR3 spans 17 amino acids. CDR3 amino acids: CANSWGGLAVRRDERFF. CDR3 DNA sequence: TGTGCCAACAGTTGGGGGGGTCTAGCGGTGCGCCGGGATGAGCGGTTCTTC.

The rearrangement joins TRBV5-5 to TRBJ2-7; possibly TRBD1 or TRBD2 for D (5 bases each). V was cut by 2 bases and J by 2 bases, with 14 bases left in between. CDR3 size: 15 residues. Germline values: CDR1 SGHKS, CDR2 YYEKEE (reference sequence). The CDR3 region is CASSLDAGGAYEQYF. CDR3 nucleotides: TGTGCCAGCAGCTTAGACGCTGGGGGAGCCTACGAGCAGTACTTC.

The chain recombines TRBV12-3 or TRBV12-4 with TRBJ2-1; D is undetermined. This CDR3 is 15 amino acids long. Trimming shortened V by 6 bases and J by 6 bases, and 18 bases separated the two germline ends. CDR3 coding DNA: TGTGCCAGCAGCTCTTACCCCTATTCGTTCAATGAGCAGTTCTTC. It is translated as CASSSYPYSFNEQFF.